These 24 T cell receptor beta chains were sequenced from one sample in a study of CD8 T cells in Susac syndrome. The authors reverse transcribed roughly 0.5 to 1 ug RNA with random hexamers. Via MiXCR, TCRdb re-called the immunoSEQ multiplex PCR reads, giving one row per CDR3 protein. The sample shows tens of thousands of distinct CDR3 sequences, around 95% of them seen only once. Sequencing was performed on CD8+ T cells from PBMCs. Receptors were obtained from a human donor in good health.

This clonotype was counted once. The rearrangement uses TRBV4-3 and TRBJ1-2; 10 bases agree with TRBD1. The CDR3 has 16 amino acids. Germline CDR1 LGHNA, CDR2 YSLEER. Unmatched junction bases numbered 12, after V lost 3 bases and J lost 8 bases. In nucleotides, the CDR3 is TGCGCCAGCAGCCACCTCCTGGGACAGGGGACGCGGGGCTACACCTTC. Translated, it gives CASSHLLGQGTRGYTF.

The chain recombines TRBV2 with TRBJ1-3, with a possible D match to TRBD1 (6 bases). Trimming pared 2 bases from V and 0 bases from J, leaving 8 bases between. The CDR3 loop spans 15 amino acids. Germline CDR1 and CDR2: SNHLY and FYNNEI. The CDR3 here is CASSERGLSGNTIYF. Written as DNA, the CDR3 is TGTGCCAGCAGTGAACGGGGGCTCTCTGGAAACACCATATATTTT.

The chain uses TRBV3-1 and TRBJ2-7; D is unresolved. The CDR3 sequence is 14 residues long. Germline V gene sequence: CDR1 LGHDT, CDR2 YNNKEL (reference sequence). V was clipped by 0 bases and J by 2 bases, with 8 bases between them. CDR3 nucleotide sequence: TGTGCCAGCAGCCAAGATAGTTCAGCCTACGAGCAGTACTTC. Protein: CASSQDSSAYEQYF.

This chain links TRBV5-4 with TRBJ1-3, with D tentatively TRBD1 (5 bases). V gave up 2 bases and J gave up 2 bases, with 8 bases separating them. Per germline, CDR1 SGHNT and CDR2 YYREEE (reference sequence). This CDR3 comprises 14 residues. The CDR3 protein is CASSFGGPGNTIYF. The CDR3 DNA follows: TGTGCCAGCAGCTTCGGGGGACCTGGAAACACCATATATTTT.

The J gene is TRBJ1-2, the V gene TRBV14, with 7 bases identical to TRBD1. The CDR3 is made up of 15 amino acids. Germline V gene lookup returns CDR1 SGHDN and CDR2 FVKESK. J lost 7 bases, V lost 3 bases, and 11 bases had no gene match. Here the CDR3 DNA reads TGTGCCAGCAGCCAGGGGACAGCAGGACGTTCTGGCTACACCTTC. Translated: CASSQGTAGRSGYTF.

The chain joins TRBV28 to TRBJ2-3; 15 positions match TRBD2. The CDR3 spans 18 residues. Germline V gene data show CDR1 as MDHEN and CDR2 as SYDVKM. The V gene end was trimmed by 5 bases and the J gene end by 4 bases; junction bases not matched to a gene: 10. The CDR3 DNA reads as TGTGCCAGCAGTCCATTCGGACTAGCGGGGGGGCTAGCAGATACGCAGTATTTT. It specifies CASSPFGLAGGLADTQYF.

This rearrangement joins TRBV14 to TRBJ2-1; D ambiguous. Trimming cost V 0 bases and J 9 bases, with 6 bases left between them. The CDR3 runs to 12 residues. Germline V CDR1 and CDR2: SGHDN, FVKESK. CDR3 coding DNA: TGTGCCAGCAGCCAAGATCGAAGTGAGCAGTTCTTC. Amino acids: CASSQDRSEQFF. The whole variable domain, remainder taken from reference TRBV14 and TRBJ2-1, is EAGVTQFPSHSVIEKGQTVTLRCDPISGHDNLYWYRRVMGKEIKFLLHFVKESKQDESGMPNNRFLAERTGGTYSTLKVQPAELEDSGVYFCASSQDRSEQFFGPGTRLTVL.

The chain is built from TRBV9 and TRBJ1-1; TRBD1 matches at 7 bases. The length of the CDR3 is 14 residues. Trimming took 4 bases from V and 3 from J; bases not matched to a gene: 6. The germline gives CDR1 SGDLS, CDR2 YYNGEE. CDR3 coding DNA: TGTGCCAGCAGCACATCCGGGACAGACACTGAAGCTTTCTTT. This encodes CASSTSGTDTEAFF.

The V and J genes are TRBV6-2 or TRBV6-3 and TRBJ2-1; 7 bases align to TRBD1. Germline CDR1 and CDR2: MNHEY and SVGEGT. Trimming at V came to 6 bases and at J to 5 bases, leaving 7 bases not matched to a gene. The CDR3 loop spans 14 amino acids. The CDR3: CASSEDRTNNEQFF. In DNA, the CDR3 is TGTGCCAGCAGCGAGGACAGGACCAACAATGAGCAGTTCTTC.

This clonotype appeared a single time. The chain couples TRBV7-2 to TRBJ1-6; D not resolved. CDR1 and CDR2 from the germline V gene are SGHTA and FQGNSA. Trimming took 5 bases from V and 8 from J, leaving 13 bases between them. This CDR3 is 14 amino acids long. Written as DNA, the CDR3 is TGTGCCAGCAGCCCATACGGGTCCTATTCACCCCTCCACTTT. This translates into CASSPYGSYSPLHF.

The rearrangement links TRBV7-9 to TRBJ2-1, with a tentative D call TRBD1 (6 bases). Germline loops: CDR1 SEHNR, CDR2 FQNEAQ (reference sequence). Trimming took 4 bases from V and 7 from J, leaving 14 bases between them. There are 14 residues in the CDR3. CDR3 DNA sequence: TGTGCCAGCAGCTCTGGTAGGGGGTCGAATGAGCAGTTCTTC. Translated: CASSSGRGSNEQFF.

This chain links TRBV4-1 with TRBJ2-2, with D unresolved. Trimming pared 1 base from V and 6 bases from J, leaving 15 bases between. The CDR3 has 16 amino acids. CDR1 is MGHRA and CDR2 is YSYEKL in the germline V gene. CDR3: CASSQAMRYPPGELFF. The DNA for the CDR3 is TGCGCCAGCAGCCAAGCAATGAGATATCCTCCCGGGGAGCTGTTTTTT.

The J gene is TRBJ1-5, the V gene TRBV27; D is perhaps TRBD1 (5 bases). The V end was cut by 5 bases, the J end by 4 bases, with 15 bases between. The CDR3 has 15 amino acids. Per the germline V gene, CDR1 is MNHEY and CDR2 is SMNVEV (reference sequence). DNA for the CDR3: TGTGCCAGCAGTGTAAGGGCCAGGGCTAATCAGCCCCAGCATTTT. This encodes CASSVRARANQPQHF.

This clonotype was counted once. The chain links TRBV6-2 or TRBV6-3 to TRBJ1-6; D gene ambiguous. The V gene lost 0 bases and the J gene lost 11 bases, with 17 bases spanning the gap. CDR1 is MNHEY, CDR2 SVGEGT, per germline. CDR3 length equals 16 residues. CDR3 DNA: TGTGCCAGCAGTTACTCACTTGGGGAGTTGTCGACACCCCTCCACTTT. Protein: CASSYSLGELSTPLHF.

V is TRBV4-3 and J is TRBJ2-1; TRBD1 matches 7 bases. Trimming removed 5 bases from V and 8 bases from J; junction bases left unmatched: 12. This CDR3 comprises 15 residues. Germline V gives CDR1 LGHNA, CDR2 YSLEER. The CDR3 protein is CASSFELTGWDEQFF. For the CDR3, the DNA is TGCGCCAGCAGCTTCGAACTGACAGGGTGGGATGAGCAGTTCTTC.

This chain joins TRBV12-3 or TRBV12-4 and TRBJ2-7, with a possible D match to TRBD1 (6 bases). Trimming took off 5 bases at V and 5 bases at J, with 19 bases between the two ends. CDR3 length: 15 amino acids. Here the CDR3 DNA reads TGTGCCAGCAGTCCGCCGGGACACCCCTTCGACGAGCAGTACTTC. This gives the protein CASSPPGHPFDEQYF.

This rearrangement joins TRBV5-6 to TRBJ2-1; D call uncertain. The length of the CDR3 is 16 residues. CDR1 is SGHDT, CDR2 YYEEEE, per germline. Trimming took off 0 bases at V and 10 bases at J, with 20 bases between the two ends. The CDR3 bases are TGTGCCAGCAGCTTGGGCAGAAACTCTGTTGGGTTCGAGCAGTTCTTC. Protein product: CASSLGRNSVGFEQFF.

This clonotype was observed a few times. This chain joins TRBV6-1 and TRBJ2-2; 7 nucleotides line up with TRBD2. The CDR3 has 13 residues. V lost 10 bases to trimming and J lost 6 bases; unmatched junction nucleotides: 8. The germline CDR1 and CDR2 sequences are MNHNS and SASEGT. For the CDR3, the DNA is TGTGCCATCCCCGGCGGGAGCCCCGGGGAGCTGTTTTTT. Its protein is CAIPGGSPGELFF.

This clonotype was observed once. The V and J genes are TRBV12-3 or TRBV12-4 and TRBJ1-1, with D uncertain. The CDR3 is 13 amino acids. V was trimmed by 7 bases and J by 3 bases, leaving 12 bases between them. The DNA of the CDR3 is TGTGCCAGCAACGTCATTGGGGACACTGAAGCTTTCTTT. The encoded protein is CASNVIGDTEAFF.

This sequence joins TRBV9 and TRBJ2-7; 9 bases line up with TRBD1. The ends lost 4 bases at V and 7 bases at J; junction bases unmatched: 6. Germline values: CDR1 SGDLS, CDR2 YYNGEE. This CDR3 is 13 amino acids long. Here the CDR3 reads CASSPWTGEEQYF. The CDR3 DNA follows: TGTGCCAGCAGCCCCTGGACAGGGGAGGAGCAGTACTTC.

The chain carries TRBV7-2 and TRBJ1-2, with D unresolved. V lost 3 bases and J 0 bases, leaving 17 bases between the germline ends. Germline V gene data show CDR1 as SGHTA and CDR2 as FQGNSA. The CDR3 totals 17 residues. DNA of the CDR3: TGTGCCAGCAGCTTTTATAGTAAGCCGGCCCCTAACTATGGCTACACCTTC. It is translated as CASSFYSKPAPNYGYTF.

This sequence joins TRBV7-6 and TRBJ1-6; the match to TRBD1 covers 12 bases. V trimming: 6 bases; J trimming: 9 bases; junction bases outside the gene matches: 9. CDR1 SGHVS and CDR2 FNYEAQ come from the germline V gene. This CDR3 region has 16 residues. DNA for the CDR3: TGTGCCAGCAGTCCGGGACAGGGGGCAGTCAGTTCACCCCTCCACTTT. Its translation is CASSPGQGAVSSPLHF.

The gene calls are TRBV10-3 and TRBJ2-1, with 9 bases fitting TRBD1. This CDR3 contains 17 residues. Unmatched junction bases numbered 11, after V lost 3 bases and J lost 5 bases. The germline V gene encodes CDR1 ENHRY and CDR2 SYGVKD. CDR3 amino acids: CAISDSGQGAGNNEQFF. The CDR3 coding sequence is TGTGCCATCAGTGACTCGGGACAGGGTGCAGGAAACAATGAGCAGTTCTTC.

V is TRBV6-2 or TRBV6-3 and J is TRBJ2-7; D unresolved. The CDR3 loop spans 11 amino acids. Germline V gene lookup returns CDR1 MNHEY and CDR2 SVGEGT. The ends were cut back, 3 bases at V and 3 bases at J, with 3 bases in the middle. CDR3 sequence: CASSYNYEQYF. In DNA, the CDR3 is TGTGCCAGCAGTTATAACTACGAGCAGTACTTC.